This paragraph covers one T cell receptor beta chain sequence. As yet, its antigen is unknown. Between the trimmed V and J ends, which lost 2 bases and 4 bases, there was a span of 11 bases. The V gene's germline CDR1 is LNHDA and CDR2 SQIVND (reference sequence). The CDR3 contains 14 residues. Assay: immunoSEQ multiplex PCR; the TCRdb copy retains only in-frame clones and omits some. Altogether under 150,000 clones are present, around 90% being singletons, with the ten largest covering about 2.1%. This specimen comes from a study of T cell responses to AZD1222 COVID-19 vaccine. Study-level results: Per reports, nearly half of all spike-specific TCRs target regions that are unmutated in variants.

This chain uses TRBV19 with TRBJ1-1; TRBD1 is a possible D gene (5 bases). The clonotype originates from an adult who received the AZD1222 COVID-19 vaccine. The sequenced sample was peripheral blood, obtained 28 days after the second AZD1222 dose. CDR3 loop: CASSIPSRVTEAFF. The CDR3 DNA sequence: TGTGCCAGTAGTATACCGAGCAGGGTCACTGAAGCTTTCTTT.